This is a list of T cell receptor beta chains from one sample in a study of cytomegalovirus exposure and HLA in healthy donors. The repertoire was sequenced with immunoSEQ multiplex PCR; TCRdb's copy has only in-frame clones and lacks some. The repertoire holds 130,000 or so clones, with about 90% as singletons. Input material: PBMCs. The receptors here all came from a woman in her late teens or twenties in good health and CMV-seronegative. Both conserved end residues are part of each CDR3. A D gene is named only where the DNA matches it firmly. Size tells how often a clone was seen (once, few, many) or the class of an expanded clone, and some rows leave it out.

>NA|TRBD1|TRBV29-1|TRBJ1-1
CSVRDSRMNTEAFF
TGCAGCGTTCGGGACAGCAGAATGAACACTGAAGCTTTCTTT
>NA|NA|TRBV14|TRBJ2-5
CASSQGEQGFVGTQYF
TGTGCCAGCAGCCAAGGGGAACAGGGTTTCGTAGGGACCCAGTACTTC
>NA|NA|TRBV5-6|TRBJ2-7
CASSFGRSREQYF
TGTGCCAGCAGCTTTGGTCGCTCGCGGGAGCAGTACTTC
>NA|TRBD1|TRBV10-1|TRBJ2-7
CASSLDRRYEQYF
TGCGCCAGCAGCCTGGACAGGAGGTACGAGCAGTACTTC
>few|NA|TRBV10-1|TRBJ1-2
CASSETGNGYTF
TGCGCCAGCAGTGAGACAGGGAATGGCTACACCTTC
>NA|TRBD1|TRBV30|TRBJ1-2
CAWRRDSLYGYTF
TGTGCCTGGAGGCGGGACAGCCTCTATGGCTACACCTTC
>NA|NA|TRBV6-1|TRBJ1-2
CASSARQHGYTF
TGTGCCAGCAGTGCCAGGCAACATGGCTACACCTTC
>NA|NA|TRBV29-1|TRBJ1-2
CSVEGGINGRDLYGYTF
TGCAGCGTTGAAGGGGGGATAAACGGCCGGGACTTATATGGCTACACCTTC
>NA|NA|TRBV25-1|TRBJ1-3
CASSESPRTAGNTIYF
TGTGCCAGCAGTGAATCACCCCGGACAGCTGGAAACACCATATATTTT
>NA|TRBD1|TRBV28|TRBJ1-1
CASYRGASMNTEAFF
TGTGCCAGCTACAGGGGAGCCTCCATGAACACTGAAGCTTTCTTT
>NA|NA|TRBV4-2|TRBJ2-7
CASSQVSVGIHEQYF
TGTGCCAGCAGCCAAGTTAGCGTTGGGATCCACGAGCAGTACTTC
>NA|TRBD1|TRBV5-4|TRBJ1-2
CASSFDREGYTF
TGTGCCAGCAGCTTTGACAGGGAGGGCTACACCTTC
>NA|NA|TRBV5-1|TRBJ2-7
CASSLGGWKNSYEQYF
TGCGCCAGCAGCCTGGGGGGCTGGAAAAACTCCTACGAGCAGTACTTC
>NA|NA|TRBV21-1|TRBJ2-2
CASSKEGSGRERWTGELFF
TGTGCCAGCAGCAAAGAAGGTAGCGGGAGAGAAAGGTGGACCGGGGAGCTGTTTTTT
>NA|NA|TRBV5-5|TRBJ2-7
CASSLGAGSYEQYF
TGTGCCAGCAGCTTGGGGGCTGGGTCCTACGAGCAGTACTTC
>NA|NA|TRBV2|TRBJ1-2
CASSSRDGYTF
TGTGCCAGCAGTTCGAGAGATGGCTACACCTTC
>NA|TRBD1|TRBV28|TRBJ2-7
CASSSPGQGRYEQYF
TGTGCCAGCAGTTCTCCCGGACAGGGCCGCTACGAGCAGTACTTC
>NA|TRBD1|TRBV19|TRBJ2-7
CASSIETGGGYEQYF
TGTGCCAGTAGTATAGAGACAGGGGGCGGATACGAGCAGTACTTC
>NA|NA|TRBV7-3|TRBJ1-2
CASSTDSNYGYTF
TGTGCCAGCAGCACCGACAGCAACTATGGCTACACCTTC
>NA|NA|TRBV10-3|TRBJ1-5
CAISDGTKNQPQHF
TGTGCCATCAGTGACGGTACCAAAAATCAGCCCCAGCATTTT
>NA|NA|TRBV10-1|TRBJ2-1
CASSRLGGNEQFF
TGCGCCAGCAGCCGCCTCGGGGGAAATGAGCAGTTCTTC
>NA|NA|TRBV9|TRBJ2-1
CASSVDPGSYNEQFF
TGTGCCAGCAGCGTAGATCCAGGGTCCTACAATGAGCAGTTCTTC
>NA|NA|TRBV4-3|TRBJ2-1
CASSQSLAPYNEQFF
TGCGCCAGCAGCCAAAGCCTAGCTCCCTACAATGAGCAGTTCTTC
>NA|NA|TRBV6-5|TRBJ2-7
CASSSRGSSYEQYF
TGTGCCAGCAGTAGCCGGGGAAGCTCCTACGAGCAGTACTTC
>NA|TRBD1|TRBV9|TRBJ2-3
CASSVGGTASTDTQYF
TGTGCCAGCAGCGTAGGGGGGACAGCTAGCACAGATACGCAGTATTTT
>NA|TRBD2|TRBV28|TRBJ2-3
CASSSPGLAGARTQYF
TGTGCCAGCAGTTCACCGGGACTAGCGGGTGCCAGGACGCAGTATTTT
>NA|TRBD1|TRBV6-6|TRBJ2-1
CASSYSGTGFDEQFF
TGTGCCAGCAGTTACTCCGGGACAGGGTTCGATGAGCAGTTCTTC
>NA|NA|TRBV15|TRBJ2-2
CATRVTRTGELFF
TGTGCCACCAGGGTCACGAGAACCGGGGAGCTGTTTTTT